The present TCR beta chain was sequenced within a study of T cell changes during pregnancy in multiple sclerosis. Assay: immunoSEQ multiplex PCR; the TCRdb copy retains only in-frame clones and omits some. The sample holds around 72,000 clones, just over 90% seen once. Germline-derived CDR1 and CDR2 are SNHLY and FYNNEI. Trimming shortened V by 5 bases and J by 0 bases, and 16 bases separated the two germline ends. The CDR3 runs 16 residues. The chain recombines TRBV2 with TRBJ1-1; a weak D match, TRBD1 (5 bases). Sequences were derived from CD4+ T cells from peripheral blood mononuclear cells, sampled before pregnancy. This TCR came from a female donor with multiple sclerosis, enrolled in a pregnancy study. The CDR3 loop is CASSIGLGGMNTEAFF. As DNA, the CDR3 is TGTGCCAGCAGTATAGGCCTCGGGGGGATGAACACTGAAGCTTTCTTT.